The clone carrying this T cell receptor (beta chain) has just a few counts. V was cut by 6 bases and J by 5 bases, with 13 bases left in between. The CDR3 length is 13 residues. The germline gives CDR1 SEHNR, CDR2 FQNEAQ (reference sequence). TCRdb used MiXCR to reprocess the 5' RACE reads, holding one entry per CDR3 protein. The sample consists of roughly 70,000 distinct CDR3 sequences, around 19% of them appearing once. This entry is derived from a study of early T cells in non-severe SARS-CoV-2 infection. The receptor was derived from an adult who was a healthcare worker with PCR-confirmed SARS-CoV-2 infection or an uninfected control (not recorded which). The sequencing here drew on whole blood, taken at baseline. The rearrangement uses TRBV7-9 and TRBJ1-2; D is undetermined. The CDR3 sequence: CASSLSDGYGYTF. The CDR3 DNA is TGTGCCAGCAGTTTATCCGACGGGTATGGCTACACCTTC.